This TCR beta chain was recovered during a study of blood T cell repertoires in COVID-19. V was clipped by 0 bases and J by 4 bases, with 10 bases between them. Germline CDR1 is SGHRS and CDR2 is YFSETQ. The CDR3 sequence is 15 residues long. In the original processing: The assay estimated nucleated cells by amplifying reference gene primers. Profiling relied on immunoSEQ multiplex PCR, and the TCRdb table lists in-frame clones only, not all of them. V and J calls and clone size are those listed in that table; D and trimming were worked out from the DNA. Of approximately 150,000 clones detected, around 83% appear once; the ten largest clones hold roughly 15%. In assigning cohorts, the study relied on participant-reported clinical history.

The sample taken for sequencing was PBMCs or T cells enriched from blood (not recorded which). This chain uses TRBV5-1 with TRBJ1-4, with D possibly being TRBD1 (5 bases). The sequence was collected from a man aged 50 to 59 who had recovered from COVID-19. The chain's CDR3 is CASSLGATVNEKLFF. CDR3 nucleotide sequence: TGCGCCAGCAGCTTGGGTGCGACAGTTAATGAAAAACTGTTTTTT. Variable domain in full (rest from reference TRBV5-1 and TRBJ1-4): KAGVTQTPRYLIKTRGQQVTLSCSPISGHRSVSWYQQTPGQGLQFLFEYFSETQRNKGNFPGRFSGRQFSNSRSEMNVSTLELGDSALYLCASSLGATVNEKLFFGSGTQLSVL.